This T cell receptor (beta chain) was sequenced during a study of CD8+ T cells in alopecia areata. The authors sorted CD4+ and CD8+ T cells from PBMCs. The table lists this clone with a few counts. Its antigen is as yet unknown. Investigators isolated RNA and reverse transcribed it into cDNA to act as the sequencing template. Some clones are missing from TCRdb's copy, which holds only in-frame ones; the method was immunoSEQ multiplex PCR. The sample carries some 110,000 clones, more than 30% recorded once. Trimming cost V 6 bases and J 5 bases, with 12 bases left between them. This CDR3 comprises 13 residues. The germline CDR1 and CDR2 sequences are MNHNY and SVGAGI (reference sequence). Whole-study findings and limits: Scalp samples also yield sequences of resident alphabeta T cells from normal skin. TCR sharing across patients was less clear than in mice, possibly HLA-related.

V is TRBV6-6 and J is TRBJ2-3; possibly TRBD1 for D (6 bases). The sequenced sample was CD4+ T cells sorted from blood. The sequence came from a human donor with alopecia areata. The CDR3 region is CASSFTGRDTQYF. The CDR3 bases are TGTGCCAGCAGCTTTACAGGGAGAGATACGCAGTATTTT.